The 32 T cell receptor beta chains below come from one sample, sequenced in a study of blood T cell repertoires in COVID-19. Some clones are missing from TCRdb's copy, which holds only in-frame ones; the method was immunoSEQ multiplex PCR. The data show fewer than 250,000 clones, 65% to 85% seen once. The material sequenced was PBMCs or T cells enriched from blood (not recorded which). All receptors derive from a woman aged 30 to 39 who had been exposed to COVID-19.

The chain carries TRBV3-1 (or the pseudogene TRBV3-2) and TRBJ1-6; D not resolved. The length of the CDR3 is 16 residues. Trimming pared 5 bases from V and 7 bases from J, leaving 18 bases between. Per the germline V gene, CDR1 is LGHDT and CDR2 is YNNKEL (reference sequence). The CDR3 sequence is CASSALRRTGNSPLHF. CDR3 DNA sequence: TGTGCCAGCAGCGCCCTTCGTAGGACGGGAAATTCACCCCTCCACTTT.

The V and J genes are TRBV5-4 and TRBJ1-2, with TRBD1 identical over 9 bases. The germline gives CDR1 SGHNT, CDR2 YYREEE (reference sequence). The CDR3 spans 15 residues. V lost 0 bases and J lost 5; bases outside the gene matches: 5. CDR3 coding DNA: TGTGCCAGCAGCTTGGCGGGACAGGGTATTTATGGCTACACCTTC. Its translation is CASSLAGQGIYGYTF. Supplemented by reference TRBV5-4 and TRBJ1-2, the full variable domain reads ETGVTQSPTHLIKTRGQQVTLRCSSQSGHNTVSWYQQALGQGPQFIFQYYREEENGRGNFPPRFSGLQFPNYSSELNVNALELDDSALYLCASSLAGQGIYGYTFGSGTRLTVV.

The chain has TRBV30 and TRBJ1-1, with a possible D match to TRBD1 (5 bases). Germline CDR1 GTSNPN, CDR2 SVGIG (reference sequence). Trimming shortened V by 0 bases and J by 1 base, and 15 bases separated the two germline ends. This CDR3 contains 16 residues. The CDR3 DNA reads as TGTGCCTGGAGTGTCCTGTCCGGGACTGAGAACACTGAAGCTTTCTTT. Translating gives CAWSVLSGTENTEAFF.

This clone was detected only a few times. The chain joins TRBV7-6 to TRBJ1-6; 8 nucleotides line up with TRBD1. Germline CDR1 is SGHVS and CDR2 is FNYEAQ. V lost 5 bases to trimming and J lost 8 bases; unmatched junction nucleotides: 11. The CDR3 has 16 residues. The CDR3 nucleotides read TGTGCCAGCAGCCTGCAGGGGGCTAGATCGGATTCACCCCTCCACTTT. Translation: CASSLQGARSDSPLHF.

This chain uses TRBV13 with TRBJ1-2, with D possibly being TRBD1 (6 bases). V shed 5 bases and J shed 8 bases, with 12 bases lying between them. The CDR3 covers 12 residues. Germline CDR1 is PRHDT and CDR2 is FYEKMQ (reference sequence). CDR3 loop: CASSANRDGYTF. The CDR3 bases are TGTGCCAGCAGCGCGAACAGGGACGGCTACACCTTC. The entire variable domain, with the rest obtained from reference TRBV13 and TRBJ1-2, is as follows: AAGVIQSPRHLIKEKRETATLKCYPIPRHDTVYWYQQGPGQDPQFLISFYEKMQSDKGSIPDRFSAQQFSDYHSELNMSSLELGDSALYFCASSANRDGYTFGSGTRLTVV.

In this sample, this clone turned up a few times. Written as DNA, the CDR3 is TGTGCCAGTAGTATAGATCGGTGGGCCACTGAAGCTTTCTTT. It codes for CASSIDRWATEAFF. The gene calls are TRBV19 and TRBJ1-1; D not certain. The CDR3 has 14 amino acids. The V end was cut by 0 bases, the J end by 4 bases, with 9 bases between. Germline loops: CDR1 LNHDA, CDR2 SQIVND (reference sequence).

The chain joins TRBV2 to TRBJ2-4; D remains unclear. Germline V gene data show CDR1 as SNHLY and CDR2 as FYNNEI. The V end was cut by 4 bases, the J end by 1 base, with 5 bases between. The CDR3 contains 13 residues. The CDR3 DNA is TGTGCCAGCAGTGCAGTGGCCAAAAACATTCAGTACTTC. Translated, it gives CASSAVAKNIQYF.

The chain uses TRBV3-1 (or the pseudogene TRBV3-2) and TRBJ1-1; 7 bases are a match to TRBD1. The V gene's germline CDR1 is LGHDT and CDR2 YNNKEL (reference sequence). Trimming took 1 base from V and 1 from J; bases not matched to a gene: 3. The CDR3 contains 15 residues. The CDR3 here is CASSQASGGNTEAFF. CDR3 coding DNA: TGTGCCAGCAGCCAAGCCTCAGGGGGGAACACTGAAGCTTTCTTT.

The chain joins TRBV5-4 to TRBJ2-3; 10 bases line up with TRBD2. Unmatched junction bases numbered 2, after V lost 0 bases and J lost 4 bases. The CDR3 runs to 15 residues. Looked up from germline, CDR1 is SGHNT and CDR2 is YYREEE (reference sequence). The CDR3 spells CASSLDGTSADTQYF. CDR3 DNA sequence: TGTGCCAGCAGCTTGGACGGGACTAGCGCAGATACGCAGTATTTT.

The chain carries TRBV4-1 and TRBJ2-2; 7 bases fit TRBD2. Germline V lookup: CDR1 MGHRA, CDR2 YSYEKL. CDR3 length: 16 residues. Trimming at V came to 0 bases and at J to 4 bases, leaving 5 bases not matched to a gene. CDR3: CASSQDFSGATGELFF. Here the CDR3 DNA reads TGCGCCAGCAGCCAAGATTTCAGCGGGGCCACCGGGGAGCTGTTTTTT.

The rearrangement joins TRBV19 to TRBJ1-5; 7 bases line up with TRBD1. The length of the CDR3 is 15 residues. The V gene end was trimmed by 6 bases and the J gene end by 0 bases; junction bases not matched to a gene: 5. Germline V CDR1 and CDR2: LNHDA, SQIVND (reference sequence). The CDR3 region is CASSRTGVSNQPQHF. DNA for the CDR3: TGTGCCAGTAGCCGGACAGGCGTTAGCAATCAGCCCCAGCATTTT.

CDR3 sequence: CSADRETQYF. As DNA, the CDR3 is TGCAGTGCCGACAGAGAGACCCAGTACTTC. The chain has TRBV20-1 and TRBJ2-5; D might be TRBD1 (5 bases). Trimming left V 6 bases short and J 4 bases short, with 6 bases between. The CDR3 has 10 residues. Germline loops: CDR1 DFQATT, CDR2 SNEGSKA (reference sequence).

This clone was found once. The chain uses TRBV7-2 and TRBJ1-6; weak D call: TRBD1 (6 bases). CDR1 is SGHTA and CDR2 is FQGNSA in the germline V gene. V dropped 6 bases and J dropped 7 bases, with 16 bases sitting between them. This CDR3 has 15 residues. The CDR3 loop is CASSLNTGINSPLHF. CDR3 coding DNA: TGTGCCAGCAGTTTAAACACAGGGATAAATTCACCCCTCCACTTT. Full variable domain (missing parts from reference TRBV7-2 and TRBJ1-6): GAGVSQSPSNKVTEKGKDVELRCDPISGHTALYWYRQSLGQGLEFLIYFQGNSAPDKSGLPSDRFSAERTGGSVSTLTIQRTQQEDSAVYLCASSLNTGINSPLHFGNGTRLTVT.

The gene calls are TRBV7-3 and TRBJ1-3, with D possibly matching TRBD1 (5 bases). The germline V and J ends were trimmed by 5 bases and 0 bases, with 11 bases remaining between them. In germline, CDR1 is SGHTA, CDR2 FQGTGA. The CDR3 length is 15 residues. DNA for the CDR3: TGTGCCAGCAGCACAGGAATCCTCTCTGGAAACACCATATATTTT. It encodes CASSTGILSGNTIYF.

The rearrangement links TRBV27 to TRBJ2-7; maybe TRBD1 (5 bases). V was pared by 3 bases and J by 7 bases, with 13 bases between. The CDR3 consists of 13 residues. Germline V gene lookup returns CDR1 MNHEY and CDR2 SMNVEV (reference sequence). CDR3 DNA: TGTGCCAGCAGTTTCTCCAGGGTGGGGGAGCAGTACTTC. Its translation is CASSFSRVGEQYF.

This clone was counted a single time. The V and J genes are TRBV29-1 and TRBJ2-3; possibly TRBD1 for D (7 bases). The germline CDR1 and CDR2 sequences are SQVTM and ANQGSEA. The CDR3 sequence is 13 residues long. The V and J ends lost 4 bases and 6 bases respectively, with 14 bases between them. CDR3 coding DNA: TGCAGCGTTGGCGGGACAGATATGGATACGCAGTATTTT. This sequence encodes CSVGGTDMDTQYF.

V is TRBV9 and J is TRBJ2-1; no definite D call. Germline V lookup: CDR1 SGDLS, CDR2 YYNGEE. The V gene lost 3 bases and the J gene lost 8 bases, with 9 bases spanning the gap. The CDR3 covers 12 residues. CDR3 loop: CASSARLDEQFF. The CDR3 DNA follows: TGTGCCAGCAGCGCCCGGTTGGATGAGCAGTTCTTC.

This rearrangement joins TRBV12-5 to TRBJ1-5, with a weak D call TRBD1 (5 bases). Trimming left V 3 bases short and J 6 bases short, with 9 bases between. This CDR3 is 13 amino acids long. Germline V gene sequence: CDR1 LGHNT, CDR2 FRNRAP. For the CDR3, the DNA is TGTGCTAGTGGTTTAGGAAGGGGTCAGCCCCAGCATTTT. Translating gives CASGLGRGQPQHF.

This clone came up a few times. CDR3 amino acids: CASSVQGAMNTEAFF. The CDR3 nucleotides are TGTGCCAGCAGCGTCCAGGGGGCCATGAACACTGAAGCTTTCTTT. The chain joins TRBV9 to TRBJ1-1; the match to TRBD1 covers 8 bases. Per the germline V gene, CDR1 is SGDLS and CDR2 is YYNGEE. The CDR3 contains 15 residues. Trimming at V came to 2 bases and at J to 0 bases, leaving 3 bases not matched to a gene.

The V gene is TRBV6-2 or TRBV6-3, the J gene TRBJ2-3; 12 bases agree with TRBD2. The CDR3 totals 16 residues. Germline loops: CDR1 MNHEY, CDR2 SVGEGT. The V segment lost 2 bases and the J segment 6 bases; nucleotides outside the gene matches: 6. The CDR3 nucleotides read TGTGCCAGCAGTTACGGTCTAGCGGGGGGGCTTGATACGCAGTATTTT. Amino acids: CASSYGLAGGLDTQYF.

The chain uses TRBV6-1 and TRBJ2-7, with 7 bases lining up with TRBD2. CDR3 size: 14 residues. CDR1 and CDR2 from the germline V gene are MNHNS and SASEGT. After removal of 0 bases from V and 3 bases from J, the junction contained 2 bases not matched to a gene. CDR3 bases: TGTGCCAGCAGTGAAGCGGGGGGGTTCTACGAGCAGTACTTC. This encodes CASSEAGGFYEQYF.

This clone was seen only once. The V and J genes are TRBV5-1 and TRBJ1-3; D is undetermined. Germline CDR1 SGHRS, CDR2 YFSETQ. CDR3 length: 13 amino acids. V lost 0 bases and J lost 6, with 7 bases in between. The CDR3 nucleotides read TGCGCCAGCAGCTTGGACTCCGAAAACACCATATATTTT. Protein: CASSLDSENTIYF. Full variable domain (rest looked up from reference TRBV5-1 and TRBJ1-3): KAGVTQTPRYLIKTRGQQVTLSCSPISGHRSVSWYQQTPGQGLQFLFEYFSETQRNKGNFPGRFSGRQFSNSRSEMNVSTLELGDSALYLCASSLDSENTIYFGEGSWLTVV.

This clone was detected only a few times. The rearrangement uses TRBV5-1 and TRBJ2-7; tentative D call: TRBD2 (6 bases). V was trimmed by 3 bases and J by 0 bases, leaving 10 bases between them. The CDR3 consists of 14 residues. The germline gives CDR1 SGHRS, CDR2 YFSETQ. The CDR3 here is CASSYDGSSYEQYF. CDR3 coding DNA: TGCGCCAGCAGCTACGACGGGAGCTCCTACGAGCAGTACTTC. Filled out from reference TRBV5-1 and TRBJ2-7, the complete variable domain reads KAGVTQTPRYLIKTRGQQVTLSCSPISGHRSVSWYQQTPGQGLQFLFEYFSETQRNKGNFPGRFSGRQFSNSRSEMNVSTLELGDSALYLCASSYDGSSYEQYFGPGTRLTVT.

This CDR3 is CASSDRGSLRSPLHF. The CDR3 region has the DNA TGTGCCAGCAGCGACAGGGGATCTCTACGATCACCCCTCCACTTT. The V and J genes are TRBV9 and TRBJ1-6; 7 positions agree with TRBD1. Germline CDR1 and CDR2: SGDLS and YYNGEE. The CDR3 spans 15 residues. The junction had 10 bases not matched to a gene; V was cut back by 3 bases and J by 10 bases. Full variable domain (remainder filled in from reference TRBV9 and TRBJ1-6): DSGVTQTPKHLITATGQRVTLRCSPRSGDLSVYWYQQSLDQGLQFLIQYYNGEERAKGNILERFSAQQFPDLHSELNLSSLELGDSALYFCASSDRGSLRSPLHFGNGTRLTVT.

V and J are TRBV4-1 and TRBJ1-1; D is undetermined. The CDR3 covers 12 residues. Germline-derived CDR1 and CDR2 are MGHRA and YSYEKL. Between the trimmed V and J ends, which lost 4 bases and 7 bases, there was a span of 10 bases. The chain's CDR3 is CASSPMKSEAFF. The DNA for the CDR3 is TGCGCCAGCAGCCCTATGAAAAGTGAAGCTTTCTTT.

This rearrangement joins TRBV6-1 to TRBJ1-1; D remains unclear. V was clipped by 2 bases and J by 1 base, with 5 bases between them. The CDR3 runs to 13 residues. Germline CDR1 and CDR2: MNHNS and SASEGT. Here the CDR3 reads CASSEQENTEAFF. The DNA of the CDR3 is TGTGCCAGCAGTGAACAGGAGAACACTGAAGCTTTCTTT.

The chain employs TRBV5-1 and TRBJ1-6; 9 bases agree with TRBD1. Germline V gives CDR1 SGHRS, CDR2 YFSETQ. V trimming: 4 bases; J trimming: 10 bases; junction bases outside the gene matches: 9. This CDR3 has 15 residues. CDR3 amino acids: CASSASGQGGSPLHF. Written as DNA, the CDR3 is TGCGCCAGCAGCGCATCGGGACAGGGTGGGTCACCCCTCCACTTT.

The chain links TRBV7-2 to TRBJ2-4, with 7 nucleotides matching TRBD2. This CDR3 has 15 residues. V was pared by 2 bases and J by 3 bases, with 4 bases of the junction left unmatched. CDR1 is SGHTA, CDR2 FQGNSA, per germline. The CDR3, as DNA: TGTGCCAGCAGCTTAACGGGCGGGGGCAAAAACATTCAGTACTTC. This encodes CASSLTGGGKNIQYF. The full variable domain, rest sourced from reference TRBV7-2 and TRBJ2-4, is GAGVSQSPSNKVTEKGKDVELRCDPISGHTALYWYRQSLGQGLEFLIYFQGNSAPDKSGLPSDRFSAERTGGSVSTLTIQRTQQEDSAVYLCASSLTGGGKNIQYFGAGTRLSVL.

The gene calls are TRBV11-3 and TRBJ1-5, with 8 bases aligning to TRBD1. J lost 0 bases, V lost 5 bases, and 6 bases had no gene match. Germline assignment: CDR1 SGHNT and CDR2 YENEEA. The CDR3 sequence is 16 residues long. The DNA for the CDR3 is TGTGCCAGCAGCCCCCGGACAGGGCCTAGCAATCAGCCCCAGCATTTT. It specifies CASSPRTGPSNQPQHF. The entire variable domain, with the rest obtained from reference TRBV11-3 and TRBJ1-5, is as follows: EAGVVQSPRYKIIEKKQPVAFWCNPISGHNTLYWYLQNLGQGPELLIRYENEEAVDDSQLPKDRFSAERLKGVDSTLKIQPAELGDSAVYLCASSPRTGPSNQPQHFGDGTRLSIL.

V gene TRBV7-9 combines with J gene TRBJ1-1, with D perhaps TRBD1 (6 bases). Per germline, CDR1 SEHNR and CDR2 FQNEAQ (reference sequence). The CDR3 has 16 amino acids. Trimming took off 3 bases at V and 1 base at J, with 15 bases between the two ends. The CDR3 here is CASSFSPQGRNTEAFF. The CDR3 DNA follows: TGTGCCAGCAGCTTTTCGCCCCAGGGGCGGAACACTGAAGCTTTCTTT.

The chain recombines TRBV5-1 with TRBJ2-1; 11 nucleotides line up with TRBD2. Germline CDR1 is SGHRS and CDR2 is YFSETQ. This CDR3 contains 14 residues. Germline trimming cut 4 bases from V and 8 bases from J; bases unmatched to any gene: 5. This CDR3 reads CASSEGTSGDEQFF. DNA for the CDR3: TGCGCCAGCAGCGAGGGGACTAGCGGCGATGAGCAGTTCTTC. Looking up the rest from reference TRBV5-1 and TRBJ2-1 gives the full variable domain: KAGVTQTPRYLIKTRGQQVTLSCSPISGHRSVSWYQQTPGQGLQFLFEYFSETQRNKGNFPGRFSGRQFSNSRSEMNVSTLELGDSALYLCASSEGTSGDEQFFGPGTRLTVL.

This chain joins TRBV6-5 and TRBJ1-2; D is perhaps TRBD1 (6 bases). The CDR3 length is 13 residues. Looked up from germline, CDR1 is MNHEY and CDR2 is SVGAGI. Trimming left V 2 bases short and J 8 bases short, with 12 bases between. The DNA of the CDR3 is TGTGCCAGCAGTTACGGGGGGGCGAGGGGCTACACCTTC. Translation: CASSYGGARGYTF.